The T cell receptor (beta chain) described here comes from a study of CD8+ T cells in alopecia areata. Overall study: Tofacitinib lasted 6 to 18 months, then 6 months off drug. Findings of the study overall: Scalp clonality, together with expanded CD8+ clones among the top 100, fell significantly with tofacitinib.

Remarks on this clone: Its antigen is unidentified.

RNA extraction was followed by reverse transcription into cDNA, which acted as the sequencing template. Using immunoSEQ multiplex PCR, the repertoire was profiled, and TCRdb retains in-frame clones only, with some absent. The sample has about 100,000 clones; 55% to 70% are singletons. Sample treatment: oral pan-JAK inhibitor, 5-10 mg twice daily. Collected material from alopecia areata patients comprised lesional scalp punch biopsies and peripheral blood. The CDR3 contains 15 residues. J is TRBJ1-1 and V is TRBV21-1. TRBV21-1 is a documented pseudogene. This receptor was obtained from a human donor with alopecia areata. The source was CD8+ T cells sorted from blood, collected at approximately week 56, from a patient treated with tofacitinib. The CDR3 DNA sequence: TGTGCCAGCAGCTTGGTGCCGGGGGTGAACACTGAAGCTTTCTTT. Protein product: CASSLVPGVNTEAFF.